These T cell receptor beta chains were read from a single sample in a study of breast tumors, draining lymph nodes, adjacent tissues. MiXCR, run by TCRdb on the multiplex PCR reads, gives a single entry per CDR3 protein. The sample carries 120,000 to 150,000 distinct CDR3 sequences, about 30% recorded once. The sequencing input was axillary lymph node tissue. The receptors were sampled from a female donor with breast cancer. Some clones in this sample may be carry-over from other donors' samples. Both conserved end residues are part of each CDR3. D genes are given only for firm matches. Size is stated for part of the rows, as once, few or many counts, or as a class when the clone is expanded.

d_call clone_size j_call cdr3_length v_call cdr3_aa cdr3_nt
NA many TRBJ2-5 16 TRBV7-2 CASSLKPGRGTETQYF TGTGCCAGCAGCTTAAAGCCCGGCAGGGGAACAGAGACCCAGTACTTC
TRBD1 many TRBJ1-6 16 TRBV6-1 CASSKDRETYNSPLHF TGTGCCAGCAGTAAGGACAGGGAAACCTATAATTCACCCCTCCACTTT
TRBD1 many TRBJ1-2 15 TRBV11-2 CASSHLGQEDYGYTF TGTGCCAGCAGCCACTTAGGACAGGAGGACTATGGCTACACCTTC
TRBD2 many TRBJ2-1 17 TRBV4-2 CASSQDILAETDNEQFF TGTGCCAGCAGCCAAGACATCCTAGCGGAAACGGACAATGAGCAGTTCTTC
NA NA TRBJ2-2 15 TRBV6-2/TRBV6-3 CASSYAGQYTGELFF TGTGCCAGCAGTTACGCGGGGCAGTACACCGGGGAGCTGTTTTTT
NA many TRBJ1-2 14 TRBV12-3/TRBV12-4 CASRATRQHYGYTF TGTGCCAGCAGGGCCACCCGGCAGCACTATGGCTACACCTTC
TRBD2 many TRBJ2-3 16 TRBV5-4 CASSLTLSGGIDTQYF TGTGCCAGCAGCTTGACCTTGAGCGGGGGTATAGATACGCAGTATTTT
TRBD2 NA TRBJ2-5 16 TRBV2 CASSEAGGRGTETQYF TGTGCCAGCAGCGAAGCGGGGGGGCGTGGTACGGAGACCCAGTACTTC
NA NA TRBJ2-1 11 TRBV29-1 CSVDRVVEQFF TGCAGCGTTGACAGGGTTGTTGAGCAGTTCTTC
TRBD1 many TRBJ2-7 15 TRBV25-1 CASSLTGGGHYEQYF TGTGCCAGCAGTCTTACAGGGGGCGGTCACTACGAGCAGTACTTC
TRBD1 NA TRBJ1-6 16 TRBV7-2 CASSLGPGTGQSPLHF TGTGCCAGCAGCTTAGGTCCCGGGACAGGGCAATCACCCCTCCACTTT
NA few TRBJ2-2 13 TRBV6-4 CASSESGVGELFF TGTGCCAGCAGTGAATCGGGCGTCGGGGAGCTGTTTTTT
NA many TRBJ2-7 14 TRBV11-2 CASSLSGFPYEQYF TGTGCCAGCAGCTTATCGGGTTTTCCCTACGAGCAGTACTTC
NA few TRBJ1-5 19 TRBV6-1 CASSRRGGQPQYSNQPQHF TGTGCCAGCAGCCGAAGAGGAGGACAGCCCCAATATAGCAATCAGCCCCAGCATTTT
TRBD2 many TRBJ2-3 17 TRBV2 CASSEAAYSGGEDTQYF TGTGCCAGCAGTGAAGCGGCCTATAGCGGGGGGGAGGATACGCAGTATTTT
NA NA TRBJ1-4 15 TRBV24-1 CATSDPGLPNEKLFF TGTGCCACCAGTGATCCGGGACTTCCTAATGAAAAACTGTTTTTT
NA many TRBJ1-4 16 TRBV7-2 CASSLEGGLTNEKLFF TGTGCCAGCAGCTTAGAGGGGGGTCTGACTAATGAAAAACTGTTTTTT
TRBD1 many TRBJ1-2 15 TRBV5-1 CASSLEVTGGYGYTF TGCGCCAGCAGCTTGGAGGTGACAGGGGGATATGGCTACACCTTC
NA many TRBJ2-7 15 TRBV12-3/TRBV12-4 CASSLQGAEAGEQYF TGTGCCAGCAGTTTACAGGGCGCGGAGGCCGGCGAGCAGTACTTC
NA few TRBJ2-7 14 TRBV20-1 CSARDGQRVDEQYF TGCAGTGCTAGAGACGGACAGCGCGTCGACGAGCAGTACTTC
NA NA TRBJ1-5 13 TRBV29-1 CSVAGQPDRPQHF TGCAGCGTCGCGGGGCAGCCTGATCGGCCCCAGCATTTT
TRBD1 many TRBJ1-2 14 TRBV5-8 CASSGDRSIYGYTF TGTGCCAGCAGCGGGGACAGGAGCATCTATGGCTACACCTTC
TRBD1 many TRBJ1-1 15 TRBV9 CASSATGQPNTEAFF TGTGCCAGCAGCGCAACGGGACAGCCCAACACTGAAGCTTTCTTT
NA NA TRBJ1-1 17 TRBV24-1 CATSLHRPDELNTEAFF TGTGCCACCAGTTTACACAGGCCCGACGAATTGAACACTGAAGCTTTCTTT
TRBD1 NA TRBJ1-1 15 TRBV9 CASSGRQGSGPEAFF TGTGCCAGCAGCGGACGACAGGGGAGCGGCCCTGAAGCTTTCTTT
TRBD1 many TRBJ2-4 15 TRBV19 CASSIQGARGNIQYF TGTGCCAGTAGTATCCAGGGGGCGCGTGGAAACATTCAGTACTTC
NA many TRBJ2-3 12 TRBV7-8 CASSQRADTQYF TGTGCCAGCAGCCAAAGGGCAGATACGCAGTATTTT
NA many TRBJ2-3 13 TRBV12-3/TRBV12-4 CASSRLRADTQYF TGTGCCAGCAGCCGCCTCCGGGCTGATACGCAGTATTTT
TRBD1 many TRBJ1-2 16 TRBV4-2 CASSQAGGQGAIGYTF TGTGCCAGCAGCCAAGCAGGGGGACAGGGGGCGATTGGCTACACCTTC
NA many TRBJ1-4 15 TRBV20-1 CSAKARRNFNEKLFF TGCAGTGCCAAAGCGCGGCGGAACTTTAATGAAAAACTGTTTTTT
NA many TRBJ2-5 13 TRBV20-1 CSASRFSSETQYF TGCAGTGCTAGCCGTTTTAGTTCGGAGACCCAGTACTTC
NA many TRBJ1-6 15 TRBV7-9 CASSPHNGANSPLHF TGTGCCAGCAGCCCCCATAACGGGGCGAATTCACCCCTCCACTTT
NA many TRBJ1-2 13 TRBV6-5 CASSHLEGSGYTF TGTGCCAGCAGTCACTTGGAGGGTAGCGGCTACACCTTC
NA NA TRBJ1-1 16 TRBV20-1 CSARDGRVPQNIEAFF TGCAGTGCTAGAGACGGCCGGGTTCCCCAGAACATTGAAGCTTTCTTT
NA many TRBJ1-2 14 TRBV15 CATSRDGWNYGYTF TGTGCCACCAGCAGAGACGGTTGGAACTATGGCTACACCTTC
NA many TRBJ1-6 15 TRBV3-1 CASSQSVWDNSPLHF TGTGCCAGCAGCCAATCAGTATGGGATAATTCACCCCTCCACTTT
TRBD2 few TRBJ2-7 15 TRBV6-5 CASSLQGLAGYEQYF TGTGCCAGCAGTCTCCAAGGACTAGCGGGGTACGAGCAGTACTTC
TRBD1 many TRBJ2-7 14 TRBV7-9 CASSLGQGVPEQYF TGTGCCAGCAGCTTAGGACAGGGGGTCCCCGAGCAGTACTTC
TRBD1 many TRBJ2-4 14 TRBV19 CASTRQGDENIQYF TGTGCCAGTACAAGACAGGGGGATGAGAACATTCAGTACTTC
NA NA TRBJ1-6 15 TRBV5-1 CAGSLEGESNSPLHF TGCGCCGGCAGCTTGGAAGGAGAATCTAATTCACCCCTCCACTTT